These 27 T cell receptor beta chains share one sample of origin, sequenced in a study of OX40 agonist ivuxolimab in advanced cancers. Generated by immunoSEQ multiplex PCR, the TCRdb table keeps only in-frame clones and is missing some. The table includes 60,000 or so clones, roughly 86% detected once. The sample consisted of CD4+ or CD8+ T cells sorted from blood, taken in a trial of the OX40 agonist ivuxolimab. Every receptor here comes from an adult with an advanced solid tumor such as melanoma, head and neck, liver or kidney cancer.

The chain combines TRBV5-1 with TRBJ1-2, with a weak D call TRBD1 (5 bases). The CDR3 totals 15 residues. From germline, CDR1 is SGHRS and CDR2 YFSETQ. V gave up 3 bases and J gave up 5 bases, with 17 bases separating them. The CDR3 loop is CASSSTPGADYGYTF. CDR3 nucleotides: TGCGCCAGCAGCTCTACCCCCGGGGCAGATTATGGCTACACCTTC.

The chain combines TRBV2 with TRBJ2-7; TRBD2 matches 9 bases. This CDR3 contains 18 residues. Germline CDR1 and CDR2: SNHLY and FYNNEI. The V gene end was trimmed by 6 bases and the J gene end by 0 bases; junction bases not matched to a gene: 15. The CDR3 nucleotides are TGTGCCAGCAGGCTTAGCGGGGGAATTTTTGGTAGCTCCTACGAGCAGTACTTC. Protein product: CASRLSGGIFGSSYEQYF.

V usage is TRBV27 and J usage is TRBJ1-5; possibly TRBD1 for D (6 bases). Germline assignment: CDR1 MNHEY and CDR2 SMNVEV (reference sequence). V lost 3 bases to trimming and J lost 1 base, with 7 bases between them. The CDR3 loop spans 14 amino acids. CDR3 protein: CASSFRGSNQPQHF. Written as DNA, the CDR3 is TGTGCCAGCAGTTTTAGGGGGAGCAATCAGCCCCAGCATTTT.

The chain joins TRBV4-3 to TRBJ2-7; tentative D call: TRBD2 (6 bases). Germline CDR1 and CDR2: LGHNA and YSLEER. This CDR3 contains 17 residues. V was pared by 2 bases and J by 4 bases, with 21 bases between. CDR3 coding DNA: TGCGCCAGCAGCCAATCCCCTGTGGGGGGTTCGGGGTACGAGCAGTACTTC. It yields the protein CASSQSPVGGSGYEQYF.

The CDR3 DNA is TGTGCCAGAAGCCTTAGCGGGGGGGTCATAGAGACAGATACGCAGTATTTT. Translation: CARSLSGGVIETDTQYF. The rearrangement links TRBV5-3 to TRBJ2-3; TRBD2 matches at 11 bases. TRBV5-3 has ORF status, its function being uncertain. This CDR3 region has 17 residues. Trimming cost V 4 bases and J 3 bases; bases outside gene matches: 10.

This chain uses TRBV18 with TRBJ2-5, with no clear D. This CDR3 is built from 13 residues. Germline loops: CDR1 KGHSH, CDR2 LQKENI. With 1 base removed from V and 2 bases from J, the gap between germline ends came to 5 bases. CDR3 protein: CASSPHLQETQYF. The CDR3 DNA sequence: TGTGCCAGCTCACCACACTTGCAAGAGACCCAGTACTTC.

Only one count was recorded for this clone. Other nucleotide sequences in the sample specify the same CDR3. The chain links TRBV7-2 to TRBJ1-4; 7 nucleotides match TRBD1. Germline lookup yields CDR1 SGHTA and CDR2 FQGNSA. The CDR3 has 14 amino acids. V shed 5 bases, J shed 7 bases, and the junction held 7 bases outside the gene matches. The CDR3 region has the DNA TGTGCCAGCAGCCGACAGGGACGGGGTGAAAAACTGTTTTTT. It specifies CASSRQGRGEKLFF.

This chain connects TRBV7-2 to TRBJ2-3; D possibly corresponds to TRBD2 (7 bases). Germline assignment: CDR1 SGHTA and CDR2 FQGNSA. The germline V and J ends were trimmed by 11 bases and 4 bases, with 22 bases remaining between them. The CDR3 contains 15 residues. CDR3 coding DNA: TGTGCCTCTTCCCCCGGGGGGCTTTTTTCAGATACGCAGTATTTT. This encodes CASSPGGLFSDTQYF.

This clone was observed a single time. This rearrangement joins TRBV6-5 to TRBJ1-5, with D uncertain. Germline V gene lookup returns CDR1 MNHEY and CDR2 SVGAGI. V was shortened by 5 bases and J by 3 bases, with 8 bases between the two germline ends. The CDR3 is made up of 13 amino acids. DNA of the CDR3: TGTGCCAGCAGTGCGCGGGACAATCAGCCCCAGCATTTT. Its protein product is CASSARDNQPQHF.

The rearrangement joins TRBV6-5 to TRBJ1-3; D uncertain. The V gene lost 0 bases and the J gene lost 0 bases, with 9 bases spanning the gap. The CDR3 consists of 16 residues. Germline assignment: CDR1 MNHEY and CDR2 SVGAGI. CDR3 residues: CASSYSNWVSGNTIYF. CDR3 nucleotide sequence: TGTGCCAGCAGTTACTCGAACTGGGTCTCTGGAAACACCATATATTTT.

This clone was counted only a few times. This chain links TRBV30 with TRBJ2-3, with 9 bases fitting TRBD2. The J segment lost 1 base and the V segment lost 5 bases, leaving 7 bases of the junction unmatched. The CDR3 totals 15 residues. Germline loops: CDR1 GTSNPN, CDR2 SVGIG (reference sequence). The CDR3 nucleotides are TGTGCCTGGGGGAGGCGGGGGGGCCGCACAGATACGCAGTATTTT. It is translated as CAWGRRGGRTDTQYF. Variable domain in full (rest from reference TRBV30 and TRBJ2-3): SQTIHQWPATLVQPVGSPLSLECTVEGTSNPNLYWYRQAAGRGLQLLFYSVGIGQISSEVPQNLSASRPQDRQFILSSKKLLLSDSGFYLCAWGRRGGRTDTQYFGPGTRLTVL.

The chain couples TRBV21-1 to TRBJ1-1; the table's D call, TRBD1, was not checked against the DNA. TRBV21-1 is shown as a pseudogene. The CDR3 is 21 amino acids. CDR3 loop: CASSKLAFVQGAPGQNTEAFF. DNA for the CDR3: TGTGCCAGCAGCAAACTAGCATTTGTACAGGGGGCACCTGGGCAGAACACTGAAGCTTTCTTT.

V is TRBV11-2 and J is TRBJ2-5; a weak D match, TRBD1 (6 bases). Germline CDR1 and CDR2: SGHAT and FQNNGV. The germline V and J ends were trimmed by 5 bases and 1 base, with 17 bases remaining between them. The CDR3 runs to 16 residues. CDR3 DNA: TGTGCCAGCAGCCGTCGTGCAGGGGTCGGCCAAGAGACCCAGTACTTC. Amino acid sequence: CASSRRAGVGQETQYF.

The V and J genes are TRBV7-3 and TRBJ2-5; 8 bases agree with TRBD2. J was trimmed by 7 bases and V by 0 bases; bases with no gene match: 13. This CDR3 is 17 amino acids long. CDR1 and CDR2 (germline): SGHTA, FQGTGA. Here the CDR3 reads CASSLTSGVPARATQYF. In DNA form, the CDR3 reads TGTGCCAGCAGCTTAACTAGCGGGGTGCCGGCTCGAGCGACCCAGTACTTC.

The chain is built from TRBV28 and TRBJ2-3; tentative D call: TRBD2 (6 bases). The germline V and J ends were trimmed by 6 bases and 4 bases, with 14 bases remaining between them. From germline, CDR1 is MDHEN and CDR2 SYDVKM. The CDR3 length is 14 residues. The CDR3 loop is CASRIGTGADTQYF. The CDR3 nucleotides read TGTGCCAGCAGGATCGGGACTGGAGCAGATACGCAGTATTTT.

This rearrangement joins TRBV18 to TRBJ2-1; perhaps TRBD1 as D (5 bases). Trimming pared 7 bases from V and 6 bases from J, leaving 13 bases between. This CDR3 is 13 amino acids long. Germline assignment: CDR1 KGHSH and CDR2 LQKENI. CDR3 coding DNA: TGTGCCAGCTGCCTTGCAGGGCCCAATGAGCAGTTCTTC. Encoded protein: CASCLAGPNEQFF.

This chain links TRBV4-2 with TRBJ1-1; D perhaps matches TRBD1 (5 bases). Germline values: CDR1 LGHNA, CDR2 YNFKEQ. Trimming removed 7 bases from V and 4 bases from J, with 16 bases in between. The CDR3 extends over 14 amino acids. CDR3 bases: TGTGCCAGCAACCTCGGGGGATCCGTCACTGAAGCTTTCTTT. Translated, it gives CASNLGGSVTEAFF.

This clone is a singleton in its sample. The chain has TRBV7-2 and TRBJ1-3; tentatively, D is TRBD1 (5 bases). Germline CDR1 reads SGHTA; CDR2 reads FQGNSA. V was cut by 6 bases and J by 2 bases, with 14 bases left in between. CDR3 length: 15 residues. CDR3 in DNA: TGTGCCAGCAGTTCAGGAGGGGCGGCTGGAAACACCATATATTTT. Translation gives CASSSGGAAGNTIYF.

CDR3 DNA sequence: TGTGCCAGCAGTTTAAATAGGGTCTATGGCTACACCTTC. Translating gives CASSLNRVYGYTF. This rearrangement joins TRBV28 to TRBJ1-2; D uncertain. The CDR3 has 13 amino acids. V lost 2 bases, J lost 4 bases, and 8 bases lay in between. The V gene's germline CDR1 is MDHEN and CDR2 SYDVKM.

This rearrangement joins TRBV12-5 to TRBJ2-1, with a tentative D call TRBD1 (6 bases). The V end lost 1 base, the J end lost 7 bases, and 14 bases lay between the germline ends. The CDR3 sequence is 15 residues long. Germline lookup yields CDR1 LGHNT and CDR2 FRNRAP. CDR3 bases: TGTGCTAGTGGTTTGGATCGGCAGGGGCTAAATGAGCAGTTCTTC. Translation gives CASGLDRQGLNEQFF.

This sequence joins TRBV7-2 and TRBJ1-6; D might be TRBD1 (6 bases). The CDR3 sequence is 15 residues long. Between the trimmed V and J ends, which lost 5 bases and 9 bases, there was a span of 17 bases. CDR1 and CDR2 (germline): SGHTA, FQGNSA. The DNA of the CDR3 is TGTGCCAGCAGCCCGTCGTGGGGGGCTGGTTCACCCCTCCACTTT. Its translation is CASSPSWGAGSPLHF.

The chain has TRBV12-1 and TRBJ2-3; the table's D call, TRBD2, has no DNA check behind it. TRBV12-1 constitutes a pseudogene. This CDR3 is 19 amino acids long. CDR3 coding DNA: TGTGCCAGCAGCTCCCCAATATCTAGCGGGGGAACCAGCACAGATACGCAGTATTTT. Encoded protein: CASSSPISSGGTSTDTQYF.

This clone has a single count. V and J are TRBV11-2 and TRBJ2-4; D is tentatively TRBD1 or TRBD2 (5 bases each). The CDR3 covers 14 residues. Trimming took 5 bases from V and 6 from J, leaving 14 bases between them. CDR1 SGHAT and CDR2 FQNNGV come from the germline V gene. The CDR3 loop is CASSLRVGANIQYF. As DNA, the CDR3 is TGTGCCAGCAGCCTGAGGGTTGGGGCAAACATTCAGTACTTC.

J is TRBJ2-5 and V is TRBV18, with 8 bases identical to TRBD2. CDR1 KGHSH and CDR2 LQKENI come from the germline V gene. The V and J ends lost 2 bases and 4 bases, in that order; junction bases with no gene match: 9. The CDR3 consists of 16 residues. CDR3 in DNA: TGTGCCAGCTCACCAATGAACGGGGGGGAAGGAGAGACCCAGTACTTC. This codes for CASSPMNGGEGETQYF.

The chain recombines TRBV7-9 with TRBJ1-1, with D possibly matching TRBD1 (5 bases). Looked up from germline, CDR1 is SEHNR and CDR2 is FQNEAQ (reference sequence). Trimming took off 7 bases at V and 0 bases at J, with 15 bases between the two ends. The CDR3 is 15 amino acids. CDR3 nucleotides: TGTGCCAGCATCCGCGGACAAAACGTGAACACTGAAGCTTTCTTT. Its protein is CASIRGQNVNTEAFF.

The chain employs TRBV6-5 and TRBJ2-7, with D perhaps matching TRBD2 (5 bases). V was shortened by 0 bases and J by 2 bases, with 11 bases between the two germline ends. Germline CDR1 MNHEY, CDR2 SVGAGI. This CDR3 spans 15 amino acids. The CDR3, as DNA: TGTGCCAGCAGTTACTCGAACACGGGAACCTACGAGCAGTACTTC. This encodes CASSYSNTGTYEQYF.

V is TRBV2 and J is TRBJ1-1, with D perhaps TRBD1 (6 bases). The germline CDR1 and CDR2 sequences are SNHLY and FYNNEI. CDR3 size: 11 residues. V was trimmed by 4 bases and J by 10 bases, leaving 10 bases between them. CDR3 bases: TGTGCCAGCAGTGCAGGAGGGGGAGCTTTCTTT. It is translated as CASSAGGGAFF.